This is a list of T cell receptor beta chains from one sample in a study of siplizumab effects on memory and regulatory T cells. Sequencing was performed with immunoSEQ multiplex PCR; in TCRdb, only in-frame clones are kept and a portion is missing. The sample contains tens of thousands of clones, about 89% of which appear only once. Specimen: CD8+ T cells sorted from blood. These receptors were obtained from a human donor in good health. Both conserved end residues are part of each CDR3. A D gene is named only where the DNA matches it firmly. Clone sizes are given selectively: once, few, many, or a class where the clone is expanded.

D: -
V: TRBV6-1
size: -
J: TRBJ1-6
CDR3: CASSEDVYQANSPLHF
DNA: TGTGCCAGCAGTGAAGACGTATACCAAGCGAATTCACCCCTCCACTTT

D: TRBD2
V: TRBV5-4
size: -
J: TRBJ2-3
CDR3: CASSLAAGGTDTQYF
DNA: TGTGCCAGCAGCTTAGCAGCGGGAGGCACAGATACGCAGTATTTT

D: -
V: TRBV14
size: -
J: TRBJ2-1
CDR3: CASTRRWGADPSYNEQFF
DNA: TGTGCCAGCACCCGCCGGTGGGGCGCAGACCCTTCCTACAATGAGCAGTTCTTC

D: TRBD2
V: TRBV10-3
size: once
J: TRBJ2-5
CDR3: CAISESVSGGPQETQYF
DNA: TGTGCCATCAGTGAGTCAGTTAGCGGGGGGCCCCAAGAGACCCAGTACTTC

D: -
V: TRBV12-5
size: -
J: TRBJ1-1
CDR3: CASGLTTYREEGRGTEAFF
DNA: TGTGCTAGTGGTTTGACAACTTACAGGGAAGAGGGCCGAGGGACTGAAGCTTTCTTT

D: -
V: TRBV9
size: -
J: TRBJ2-2
CDR3: CASSVVGGFETGELFF
DNA: TGTGCCAGCAGCGTAGTAGGAGGATTTGAGACCGGGGAGCTGTTTTTT

D: -
V: TRBV2
size: -
J: TRBJ1-3
CDR3: CATTNTVNSGNTIYF
DNA: TGTGCCACCACAAATACAGTGAACTCTGGAAACACCATATATTTT

D: -
V: TRBV25-1
size: -
J: TRBJ1-5
CDR3: CASSARDGSNQPQHF
DNA: TGTGCCAGCAGTGCGCGGGACGGTTCCAATCAGCCCCAGCATTTT

D: TRBD2
V: TRBV27
size: -
J: TRBJ2-7
CDR3: CASSGTSGGVWYEQYF
DNA: TGTGCCAGCAGCGGGACTAGCGGGGGGGTTTGGTACGAGCAGTACTTC

D: -
V: TRBV18
size: -
J: TRBJ2-7
CDR3: CASSPLRETYEQYF
DNA: TGTGCCAGCTCACCACTCAGGGAAACCTACGAGCAGTACTTC

D: TRBD1
V: TRBV2
size: -
J: TRBJ2-6
CDR3: CGPGGTGTASGANVLTF
DNA: TGTGGGCCCGGTGGGACAGGGACGGCCTCGGGGGCCAACGTCCTGACTTTC

D: TRBD2
V: TRBV4-1
size: -
J: TRBJ2-7
CDR3: CASSQPSSGEAYEQYF
DNA: TGCGCCAGCAGCCAACCGTCTAGCGGGGAAGCCTACGAGCAGTACTTC

D: TRBD1
V: TRBV9
size: -
J: TRBJ1-1
CDR3: CASSATGGNTEAFF
DNA: TGTGCCAGCAGCGCGACAGGGGGGAACACTGAAGCTTTCTTT

D: -
V: TRBV19
size: -
J: TRBJ2-1
CDR3: CASSFGGAYNEQFF
DNA: TGTGCCAGTAGTTTTGGCGGTGCCTACAATGAGCAGTTCTTC

D: -
V: TRBV7-2
size: once
J: TRBJ2-7
CDR3: CASSLNNRGRSRGVEQYF
DNA: TGTGCCAGCAGCTTAAACAACCGAGGACGGAGCCGCGGGGTTGAGCAGTACTTC

D: -
V: TRBV11-2
size: -
J: TRBJ2-3
CDR3: CASSLEGAQVDTQYF
DNA: TGTGCCAGCAGCTTAGAGGGGGCGCAGGTAGATACGCAGTATTTT